This T cell receptor (beta chain) was observed in a study of shared clonotypes between healthy human individuals. Whole-study context: For every donor, three CD4 naive, three CD4 memory, two CD8 naive and one CD8 memory plates were used.

Comment on this clone: Its specificity is unknown.

V gave up 2 bases and J gave up 5 bases, with 10 bases separating them. The CDR3 runs 13 residues. Germline values: CDR1 SGHDN, CDR2 FVKESK. Findings and caveats of the study: Tissues were not sampled, only blood, and their repertoires likely differ.

Each replicate PCR on the sorted subsets used about 220 ng DNA (around 30,000 T cell genomes). As handled by the study authors: Junction-only immunoSEQ sequences carried no quality scores, so filtering differed. Libraries were prepared by immunoSEQ multiplex PCR; TCRdb keeps only in-frame clonotypes and omits some of them. The DNA gave D and trimming, while V, J and clone size come from that table. The table lists about 1.5 million clones, roughly 98% of them singletons, with about 0.45% in the top ten. Source material: naive CD4+ T cells sorted from blood. As to subset: CD45RA+ positively selected. The receptor comes from a man aged 25 to 40 in good health. The chain has TRBV14 and TRBJ2-7; D call uncertain. The CDR3 DNA is TGTGCCAGCAGCCAATATCGAGAGAACGAGCAGTACTTC. Its translation: CASSQYRENEQYF.